This is a list of T cell receptor beta chains from one sample in a study of blood T cell repertoires in COVID-19. Sequencing was performed with immunoSEQ multiplex PCR; in TCRdb, only in-frame clones are kept and a portion is missing. The sample lists around 130,000 clones; about 80% were seen once. The sample was peripheral blood. The source is a woman aged 50 to 60 with acute or convalescent COVID-19. Each CDR3 is given with its conserved first and last residue. Fields, in order: J gene, V gene, D gene, clone size, CDR3 protein, CDR3 DNA. The D gene is left open where the match is weak. Not every row has a clone size; where given, it reads once, few, many or a size class.

j_gene: TRBJ1-2
v_gene: TRBV5-1
d_gene: TRBD1
abundance: .
CDR3aa: CASSLDGQGAIGYTF
CDR3nt: TGCGCCAGCAGCTTGGACGGACAGGGGGCGATCGGCTACACCTTC

j_gene: TRBJ2-1
v_gene: TRBV9
d_gene: .
abundance: .
CDR3aa: CASSVELSEQFF
CDR3nt: TGTGCCAGCAGCGTAGAACTAAGTGAGCAGTTCTTC

j_gene: TRBJ1-6
v_gene: TRBV6-5
d_gene: .
abundance: .
CDR3aa: CASINRSYNSPLHF
CDR3nt: TGTGCCAGCATTAATCGCTCCTATAATTCACCCCTCCACTTT

j_gene: TRBJ1-3
v_gene: TRBV6-5
d_gene: .
abundance: .
CDR3aa: CASSGSSGNTIYF
CDR3nt: TGTGCCAGCAGCGGGAGCTCTGGAAACACCATATATTTT

j_gene: TRBJ1-3
v_gene: TRBV29-1
d_gene: .
abundance: .
CDR3aa: CSVRQASGNTIYF
CDR3nt: TGCAGCGTTCGACAGGCCTCTGGAAACACCATATATTTT

j_gene: TRBJ1-5
v_gene: TRBV7-6
d_gene: .
abundance: .
CDR3aa: CASSLAPGSNQPQHF
CDR3nt: TGTGCCAGCAGCTTGGCCCCAGGGAGCAATCAGCCCCAGCATTTT

j_gene: TRBJ2-1
v_gene: TRBV19
d_gene: TRBD2
abundance: .
CDR3aa: CASSIGAGRVF
CDR3nt: TGTGCCAGTAGTATCGGGGCAGGGAGGGTCTTC

j_gene: TRBJ1-2
v_gene: TRBV23-1
d_gene: .
abundance: few
CDR3aa: CASSQSYCGAAGCYTF
CDR3nt: TGCGCCAGCAGTCAATCTTATTGTGGCGCGGCGGGGTGCTACACCTTC

j_gene: TRBJ1-2
v_gene: TRBV13
d_gene: .
abundance: few
CDR3aa: CASSEGGSRGYTF
CDR3nt: TGTGCCAGCAGCGAGGGGGGGAGTCGCGGCTACACCTTC

j_gene: TRBJ1-1
v_gene: TRBV2
d_gene: TRBD1
abundance: few
CDR3aa: CASTQEYRGEDQAFF
CDR3nt: TGTGCCAGCACCCAAGAGTACAGGGGGGAGGACCAAGCTTTCTTT

j_gene: TRBJ1-2
v_gene: TRBV6-5
d_gene: TRBD1
abundance: .
CDR3aa: CASSLEGTVYGYTF
CDR3nt: TGTGCCAGCAGTCTCGAAGGGACAGTCTATGGCTACACCTTC

j_gene: TRBJ2-2
v_gene: TRBV29-1
d_gene: .
abundance: .
CDR3aa: CSVDSGTGELFF
CDR3nt: TGCAGCGTTGATAGTGGCACCGGGGAGCTGTTTTTT

j_gene: TRBJ1-1
v_gene: TRBV5-1
d_gene: TRBD1
abundance: .
CDR3aa: CASSETGTGTEAFF
CDR3nt: TGCGCCAGCAGTGAGACAGGGACTGGCACTGAAGCTTTCTTT

j_gene: TRBJ1-4
v_gene: TRBV19
d_gene: TRBD1
abundance: .
CDR3aa: CASSRDRGRNEKLFF
CDR3nt: TGTGCCAGTAGTCGGGACAGGGGACGCAATGAAAAACTGTTTTTT

j_gene: TRBJ1-2
v_gene: TRBV9
d_gene: .
abundance: .
CDR3aa: CASSVAGGGGYTF
CDR3nt: TGTGCCAGCAGCGTCGCCGGGGGAGGTGGCTACACCTTC

j_gene: TRBJ2-3
v_gene: TRBV10-3
d_gene: TRBD1
abundance: .
CDR3aa: CAIGTGGADTQYF
CDR3nt: TGTGCCATCGGGACAGGGGGGGCAGATACGCAGTATTTT

j_gene: TRBJ2-2
v_gene: TRBV29-1
d_gene: .
abundance: .
CDR3aa: CSGKTGRNTGELFF
CDR3nt: TGCAGCGGCAAGACAGGAAGAAACACCGGGGAGCTGTTTTTT

j_gene: TRBJ1-2
v_gene: TRBV28
d_gene: TRBD1
abundance: .
CDR3aa: CASSSTGVGGYGYTF
CDR3nt: TGTGCCAGCAGTTCTACAGGGGTGGGAGGCTATGGCTACACCTTC

j_gene: TRBJ2-1
v_gene: TRBV6-6
d_gene: TRBD2
abundance: .
CDR3aa: CASSPIGGAYNEQFF
CDR3nt: TGTGCCAGCAGTCCAATTGGGGGGGCCTACAATGAGCAGTTCTTC

j_gene: TRBJ2-1
v_gene: TRBV19
d_gene: TRBD1
abundance: .
CDR3aa: CASSPGQGAYNEQFF
CDR3nt: TGTGCCAGTAGCCCGGGACAGGGAGCCTACAATGAGCAGTTCTTC

j_gene: TRBJ1-4
v_gene: TRBV5-6
d_gene: TRBD1
abundance: .
CDR3aa: CASSAGTGRTNEKLFF
CDR3nt: TGTGCCAGCAGCGCCGGGACAGGTCGTACTAATGAAAAACTGTTTTTT

j_gene: TRBJ1-2
v_gene: TRBV5-1
d_gene: .
abundance: .
CDR3aa: CASSLAGEKGGYTF
CDR3nt: TGCGCCAGCAGCTTGGCCGGGGAAAAGGGTGGCTACACCTTC

j_gene: TRBJ2-7
v_gene: TRBV5-5
d_gene: TRBD2
abundance: .
CDR3aa: CASSLGGSGDYEQYF
CDR3nt: TGTGCCAGCAGCTTGGGAGGTAGCGGGGACTACGAGCAGTACTTC

j_gene: TRBJ1-1
v_gene: TRBV19
d_gene: .
abundance: few
CDR3aa: CASSIRGRMNTEAFF
CDR3nt: TGTGCCAGTAGTATCCGGGGGAGGATGAACACTGAAGCTTTCTTT

j_gene: TRBJ2-3
v_gene: TRBV18
d_gene: .
abundance: .
CDR3aa: CASSLKTRDSTDTQYF
CDR3nt: TGTGCCAGCTCACTTAAGACCCGGGACTCCACAGATACGCAGTATTTT

j_gene: TRBJ2-3
v_gene: TRBV4-2
d_gene: TRBD2
abundance: .
CDR3aa: CASSQEVGSGAHTDTQYF
CDR3nt: TGTGCCAGCAGCCAAGAGGTTGGGAGCGGGGCCCACACAGATACGCAGTATTTT

j_gene: TRBJ1-5
v_gene: TRBV6-5
d_gene: TRBD1
abundance: .
CDR3aa: CASTRQGAMDQPQHF
CDR3nt: TGTGCCAGCACCCGACAGGGGGCGATGGATCAGCCCCAGCATTTT